There are many counts of the clone carrying this T cell receptor (beta chain). The antigen is unknown. Unsorted libraries were generated from 2 million PBMCs. These cells had been stored in RNAlater at -80 C. This record belongs to a study of neurological immune-mediated disorders. General study results and limits: Patients with HTLV-1-associated myelopathy showed the most TCR clonal expansion. Those with multiple sclerosis showed the least, falling below healthy controls. Grouping of repertoires by phylogeny put those of 18 of 34 multiple sclerosis patients into a single related-CDR3 cluster, a possible signature.

The cDNA came from 5'RACE with 10-nucleotide random UMIs. TCRdb passed the 5' RACE reads through MiXCR, listing each CDR3 protein once. In the table there are approximately 70,000 distinct CDR3 sequences, almost 4% of which are singletons. V was pared by 0 bases and J by 8 bases, with 10 bases between. CDR1 is MNHEY, CDR2 SVGAGI, per germline. The CDR3 runs 13 residues. The sequencing input was PBMCs. The genes are TRBV6-5 and TRBJ1-1, with TRBD1 as a possible D gene (6 bases). This receptor was obtained from a man aged 25 to 40 with multiple sclerosis. The CDR3 DNA follows: TGTGCCAGCAGTTACTCCGCAGGACAGGAAGCTTTCTTT. Its translation: CASSYSAGQEAFF.